This record looks at one T cell receptor (beta chain) sequence and its context. There are many counts of this clonotype. Its antigen remains undetermined. No base quality values were provided; no much bigger clone lies one nucleotide off. This beta chain is a stray sequence in a library constructed for alpha chains; its clone size is not meaningful. Receptors were amplified or captured by 5' RACE. Sequencing relied on a NextSeq 500. The TCR library protocol attached a unique molecular identifier to each TCR cDNA molecule to allow correction of PCR and sequencing errors. Turning to the authors' computational methods: TCR identification, UMI-based error correction and CDR3 extraction were all carried out with Decombinator tools. Expanded TCRs were defined as those above a frequency of 2 per 1,000, corresponding to the top 1% of the tumor frequency distribution. Expanded tumor TCRs were classed as regional if statistically deemed absent (corrected P<0.05) from at least one tumor region, otherwise ubiquitous. Renyi diversity was computed with the R vegan package after each repertoire had been subsampled 100 times to 5,000 TCRs. CDR3 similarity networks were constructed using string-kernel similarity of amino acid triplets, with links drawn between CDR3s whose pairwise similarity was above 0.82. The public reads were run again by TCRdb, first through fastp at Q25 and then through MiXCR, and only productive beta chains were kept. Records with the same CDR3 protein are collapsed into one entry carrying the most frequent genes and DNA. The V and J calls come from TCRdb's annotation, not from the publication. In this sample the table shows 18,000 or so distinct CDR3 sequences, about 6.1% of which occur a single time. Under 13% of the sample is held by the ten biggest clonotypes.

This sample was taken from a study of spatial heterogeneity in lung cancer (dated by TCRdb to the late 2010s). A note on the overall study: Beta-chain transcripts were consistently detected in greater numbers than alpha-chain transcripts, which likely reflected higher beta-chain transcript abundance. In tumor regions, TCR transcript counts showed a strong correlation with a T cell transcriptional module score from matched bulk RNA-seq. In the raw uncorrected reads, each unique combination of TCR and UMI appeared on average more than ten times. In non-small cell lung cancer, the study quantitatively compared TCR alpha and beta repertoires across several tumor regions, matched nontumor lung, and blood. Nonsynonymous mutation counts, determined by whole-exome sequencing of tumor tissue, were related to TCR repertoire features. Both alpha and beta chains were TCR-sequenced in samples taken at surgery, namely 220 tumor regions, 62 to 65 matched nontumor lung samples and 55 to 60 PBMC samples.

General findings and caveats noted by the study authors: The number of expanded intratumoral alpha and beta TCRs correlated with the tumor nonsynonymous mutation count. Additional single-cell paired TCR alpha and beta sequencing was considered necessary to confirm, at a functional level, the hypothesis that regional TCRs recognize regional mutations. Counts of ubiquitous and regional expanded TCRs were found to correlate with counts of ubiquitous and regional nonsynonymous mutations, respectively. TCR-seq was estimated to cover only approximately 6.4% of tumor T cells for alpha chains and roughly 12% for beta chains.

The CDR3 runs 13 amino acids, cysteine and phenylalanine included. The only DNA kept is the CDR3, 39 bases in frame from the first base. V lost 11 bases and J lost 3 bases, and the count of bases not matched to a germline gene is 7. CDR1 ENHRY and CDR2 SYGVKD are derived from the germline V gene. The time point label on this specimen signifies: sample taken at primary tumor resection. The donors were 60 to 80 patients from the lung TRACERx cohort who had early-stage, untreated non-small cell lung cancer. TCR sequencing used whole RNA extracted from tumor and nontumor lung tissue, or from cryopreserved PBMC samples, without cell sorting. Only patients with enough RNA available from two or more tumor regions were chosen for TCR sequencing. Before being selected, tumor and adjacent nontumor lung specimens were reviewed by a lung pathologist.

This sequence uses TRBV10-3 and TRBJ1-5; 7 bases in the junction line up with TRBD1. This material consisted of lung tumor tissue, taken at surgery. The TCR sequence derives from a female donor with early-stage non-small cell lung cancer. The DNA is TGTGCCTCGACAGGGAAGGTCAATCAGCCCCAGCATTTT. It codes for CASTGKVNQPQHF.